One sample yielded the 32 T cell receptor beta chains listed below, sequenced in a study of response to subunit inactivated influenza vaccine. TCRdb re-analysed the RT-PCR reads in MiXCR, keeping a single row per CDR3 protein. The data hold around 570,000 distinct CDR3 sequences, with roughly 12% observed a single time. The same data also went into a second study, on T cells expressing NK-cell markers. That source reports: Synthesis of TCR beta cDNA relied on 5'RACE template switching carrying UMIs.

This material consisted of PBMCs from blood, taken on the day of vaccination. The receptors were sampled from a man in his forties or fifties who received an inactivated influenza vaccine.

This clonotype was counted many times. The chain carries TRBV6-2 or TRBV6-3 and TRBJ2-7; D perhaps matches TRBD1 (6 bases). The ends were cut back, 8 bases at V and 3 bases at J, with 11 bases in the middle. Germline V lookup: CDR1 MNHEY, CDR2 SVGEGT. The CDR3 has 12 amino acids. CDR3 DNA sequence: TGTGCCAGCCGGGACACGAGCTACGAGCAGTACTTC. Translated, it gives CASRDTSYEQYF.

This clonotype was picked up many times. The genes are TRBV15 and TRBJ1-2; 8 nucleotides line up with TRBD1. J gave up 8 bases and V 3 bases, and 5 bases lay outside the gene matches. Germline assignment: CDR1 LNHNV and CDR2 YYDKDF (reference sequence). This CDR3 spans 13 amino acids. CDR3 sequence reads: CATSRRTGQGYTF. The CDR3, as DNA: TGTGCCACCAGCAGGCGGACAGGGCAAGGCTACACCTTC.

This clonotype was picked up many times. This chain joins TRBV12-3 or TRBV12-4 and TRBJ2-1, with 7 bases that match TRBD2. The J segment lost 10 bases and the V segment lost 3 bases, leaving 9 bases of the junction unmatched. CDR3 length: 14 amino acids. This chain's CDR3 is CASSLLGGSQEQFF. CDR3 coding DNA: TGTGCCAGCAGTTTGCTTGGCGGGAGTCAAGAGCAGTTCTTC.

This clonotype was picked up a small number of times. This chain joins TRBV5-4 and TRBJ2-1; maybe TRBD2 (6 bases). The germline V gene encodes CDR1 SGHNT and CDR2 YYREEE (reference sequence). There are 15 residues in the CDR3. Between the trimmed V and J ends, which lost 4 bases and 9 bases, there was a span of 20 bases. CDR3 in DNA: TGTGCCAGCAGCACCCGGACTATTAATACGGCTGAGCAGTTCTTC. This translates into CASSTRTINTAEQFF. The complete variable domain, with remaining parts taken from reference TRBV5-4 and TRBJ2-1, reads ETGVTQSPTHLIKTRGQQVTLRCSSQSGHNTVSWYQQALGQGPQFIFQYYREEENGRGNFPPRFSGLQFPNYSSELNVNALELDDSALYLCASSTRTINTAEQFFGPGTRLTVL.

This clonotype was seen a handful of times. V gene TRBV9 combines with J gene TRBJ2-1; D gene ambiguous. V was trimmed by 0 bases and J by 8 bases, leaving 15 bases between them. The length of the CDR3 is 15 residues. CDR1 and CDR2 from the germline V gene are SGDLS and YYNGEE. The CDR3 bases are TGTGCCAGCAGCGTAGAATGGGTGGGTGGGGATGAGCAGTTCTTC. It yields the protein CASSVEWVGGDEQFF.

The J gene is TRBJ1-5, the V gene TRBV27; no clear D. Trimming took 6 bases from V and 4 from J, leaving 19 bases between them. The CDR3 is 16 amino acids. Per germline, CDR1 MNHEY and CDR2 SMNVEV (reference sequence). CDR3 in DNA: TGTGCCAGCAGCCCCCGTTCCGTGGTTGGTAATCAGCCCCAGCATTTT. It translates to CASSPRSVVGNQPQHF.

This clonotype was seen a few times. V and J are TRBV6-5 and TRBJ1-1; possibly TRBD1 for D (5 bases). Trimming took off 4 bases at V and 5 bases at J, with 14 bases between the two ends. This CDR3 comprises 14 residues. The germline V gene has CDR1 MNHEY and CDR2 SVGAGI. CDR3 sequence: CASSWGIGGTEAFF. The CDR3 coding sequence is TGTGCCAGCAGTTGGGGTATTGGGGGGACTGAAGCTTTCTTT.

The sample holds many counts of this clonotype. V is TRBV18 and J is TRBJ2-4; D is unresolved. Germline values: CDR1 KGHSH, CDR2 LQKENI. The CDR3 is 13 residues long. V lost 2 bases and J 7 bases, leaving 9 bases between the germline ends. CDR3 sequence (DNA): TGTGCCAGCTCACCAGGCTCAAGGAACATTCAGTACTTC. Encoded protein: CASSPGSRNIQYF.

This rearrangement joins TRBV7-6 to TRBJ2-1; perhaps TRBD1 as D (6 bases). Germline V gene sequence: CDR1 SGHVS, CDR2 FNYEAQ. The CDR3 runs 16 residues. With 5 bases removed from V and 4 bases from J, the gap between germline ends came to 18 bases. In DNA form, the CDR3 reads TGTGCCAGCAGCCCCACGTCTCCCAGGGGATACAATGAGCAGTTCTTC. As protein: CASSPTSPRGYNEQFF.

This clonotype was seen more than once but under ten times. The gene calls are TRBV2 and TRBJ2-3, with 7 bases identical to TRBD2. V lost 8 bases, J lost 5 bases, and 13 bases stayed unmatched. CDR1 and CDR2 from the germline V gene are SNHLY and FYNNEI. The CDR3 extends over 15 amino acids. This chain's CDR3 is CASALAAGDLDTQYF. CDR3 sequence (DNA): TGTGCCAGCGCGCTCGCGGCGGGAGACCTAGATACGCAGTATTTT.

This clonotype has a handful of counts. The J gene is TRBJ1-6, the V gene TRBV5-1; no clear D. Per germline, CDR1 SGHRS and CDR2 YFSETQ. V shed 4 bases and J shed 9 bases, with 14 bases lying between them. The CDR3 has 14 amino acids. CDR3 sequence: CASSTSGSGSPLHF. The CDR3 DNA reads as TGCGCCAGCAGCACCTCGGGGAGCGGTTCACCCCTCCACTTT.

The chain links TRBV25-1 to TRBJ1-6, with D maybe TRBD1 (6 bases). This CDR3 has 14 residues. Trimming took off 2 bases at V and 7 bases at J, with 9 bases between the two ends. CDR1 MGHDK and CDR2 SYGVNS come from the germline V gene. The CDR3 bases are TGTGCCAGCAGTGAAACAGGGCACAATTCACCCCTCCACTTT. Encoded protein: CASSETGHNSPLHF. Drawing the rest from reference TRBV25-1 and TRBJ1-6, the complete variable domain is EADIYQTPRYLVIGTGKKITLECSQTMGHDKMYWYQQDPGMELHLIHYSYGVNSTEKGDLSSESTVSRIRTEHFPLTLESARPSHTSQYLCASSETGHNSPLHFGNGTRLTVT.

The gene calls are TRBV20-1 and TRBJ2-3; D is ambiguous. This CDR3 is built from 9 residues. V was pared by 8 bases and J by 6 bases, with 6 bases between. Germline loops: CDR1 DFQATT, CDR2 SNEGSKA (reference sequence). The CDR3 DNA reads TGCAGTCTAGAGGATACGCAGTATTTT. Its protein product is CSLEDTQYF.

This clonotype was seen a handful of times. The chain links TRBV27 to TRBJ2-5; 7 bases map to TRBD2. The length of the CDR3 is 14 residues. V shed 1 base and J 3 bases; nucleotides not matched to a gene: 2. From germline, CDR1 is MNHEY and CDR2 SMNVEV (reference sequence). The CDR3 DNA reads TGTGCCAGCAGTTTATTGGGGGGGGAAGAGACCCAGTACTTC. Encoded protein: CASSLLGGEETQYF.

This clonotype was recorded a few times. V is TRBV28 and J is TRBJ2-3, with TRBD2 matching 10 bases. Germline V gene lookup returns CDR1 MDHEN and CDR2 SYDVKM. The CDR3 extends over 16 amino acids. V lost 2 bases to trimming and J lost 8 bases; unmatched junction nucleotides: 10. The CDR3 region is CASSLPLAGAYSTQYF. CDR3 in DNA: TGTGCCAGCAGTTTACCCCTAGCGGGAGCTTACTCTACGCAGTATTTT.

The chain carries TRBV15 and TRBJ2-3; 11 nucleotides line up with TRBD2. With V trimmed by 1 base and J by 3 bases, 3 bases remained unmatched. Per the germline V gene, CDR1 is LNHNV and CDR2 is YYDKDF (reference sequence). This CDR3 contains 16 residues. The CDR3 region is CATSRGVAGGTDTQYF. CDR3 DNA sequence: TGTGCCACCAGCAGAGGAGTAGCGGGGGGGACAGATACGCAGTATTTT. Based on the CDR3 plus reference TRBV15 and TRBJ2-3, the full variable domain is DAMVIQNPRYQVTQFGKPVTLSCSQTLNHNVMYWYQQKSSQAPKLLFHYYDKDFNNEADTPDNFQSRRPNTSFCFLDIRSPGLGDTAMYLCATSRGVAGGTDTQYFGPGTRLTVL.

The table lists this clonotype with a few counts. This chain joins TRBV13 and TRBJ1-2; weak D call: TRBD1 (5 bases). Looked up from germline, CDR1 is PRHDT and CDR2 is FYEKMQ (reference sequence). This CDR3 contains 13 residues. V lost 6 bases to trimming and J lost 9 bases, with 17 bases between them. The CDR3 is CASSPGSGESYTF. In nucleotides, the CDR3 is TGTGCCAGCAGTCCGGGGTCGGGGGAAAGCTACACCTTC.

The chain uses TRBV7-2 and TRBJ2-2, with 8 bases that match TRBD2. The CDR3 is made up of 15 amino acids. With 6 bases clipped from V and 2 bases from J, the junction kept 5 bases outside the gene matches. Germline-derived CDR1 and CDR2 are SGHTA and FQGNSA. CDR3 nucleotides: TGTGCCAGCAGTCTTAGCGGGATTAACACCGGGGAGCTGTTTTTT. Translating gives CASSLSGINTGELFF.

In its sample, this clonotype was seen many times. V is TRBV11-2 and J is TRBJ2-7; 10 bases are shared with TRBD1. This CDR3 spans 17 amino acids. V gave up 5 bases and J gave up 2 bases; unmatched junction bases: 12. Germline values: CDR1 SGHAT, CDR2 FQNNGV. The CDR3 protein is CASSPIYIGTGAYEQYF. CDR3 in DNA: TGTGCCAGCAGCCCCATCTACATTGGGACAGGGGCCTACGAGCAGTACTTC.

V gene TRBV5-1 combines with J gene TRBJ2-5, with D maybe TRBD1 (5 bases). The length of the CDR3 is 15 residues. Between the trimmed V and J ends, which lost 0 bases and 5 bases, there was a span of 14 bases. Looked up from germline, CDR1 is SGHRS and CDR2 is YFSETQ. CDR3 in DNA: TGCGCCAGCAGCTTGGACAGGCCGAACCTGGAGACCCAGTACTTC. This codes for CASSLDRPNLETQYF.

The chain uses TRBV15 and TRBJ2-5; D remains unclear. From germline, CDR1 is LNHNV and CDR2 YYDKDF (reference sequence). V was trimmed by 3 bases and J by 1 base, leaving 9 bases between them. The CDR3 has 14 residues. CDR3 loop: CATSRRSVQETQYF. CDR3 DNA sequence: TGTGCCACCAGCAGGCGGAGTGTCCAAGAGACCCAGTACTTC.

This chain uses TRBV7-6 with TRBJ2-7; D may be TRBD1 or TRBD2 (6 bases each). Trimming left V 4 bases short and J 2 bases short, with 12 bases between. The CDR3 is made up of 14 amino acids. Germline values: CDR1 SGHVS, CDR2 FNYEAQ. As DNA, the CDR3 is TGTGCCAGCAGCTCCGGGGGCCCTACCTACGAGCAGTACTTC. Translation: CASSSGGPTYEQYF.

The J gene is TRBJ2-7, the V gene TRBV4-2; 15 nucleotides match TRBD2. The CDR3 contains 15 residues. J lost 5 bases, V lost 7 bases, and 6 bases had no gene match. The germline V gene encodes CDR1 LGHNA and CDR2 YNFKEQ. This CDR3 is CASTPGLAGGHEQYF. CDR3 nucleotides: TGTGCCAGCACCCCCGGACTAGCGGGAGGGCACGAGCAGTACTTC.

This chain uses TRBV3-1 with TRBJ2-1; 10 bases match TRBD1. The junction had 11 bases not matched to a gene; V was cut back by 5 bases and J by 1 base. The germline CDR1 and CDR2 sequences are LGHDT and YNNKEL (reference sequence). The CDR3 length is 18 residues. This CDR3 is CASSTRDRGFGSYNEQFF. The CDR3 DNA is TGTGCCAGCAGCACCCGGGACAGGGGTTTCGGGTCCTACAATGAGCAGTTCTTC.

This chain's CDR3 is CASSLGGEGNEQFF. The CDR3 nucleotides are TGTGCCAGCAGTTTAGGCGGGGAAGGCAATGAGCAGTTCTTC. The gene calls are TRBV12-3 or TRBV12-4 and TRBJ2-1; TRBD2 might be the D (6 bases). Trimming cost V 1 base and J 6 bases, with 10 bases left between them. The CDR3 is 14 residues long.

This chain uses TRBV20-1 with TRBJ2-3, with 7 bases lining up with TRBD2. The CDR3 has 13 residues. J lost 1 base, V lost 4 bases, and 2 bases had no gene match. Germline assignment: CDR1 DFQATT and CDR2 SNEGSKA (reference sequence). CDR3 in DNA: TGCAGTGCTACCCTAGCGGGCACAGATACGCAGTATTTT. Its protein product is CSATLAGTDTQYF.

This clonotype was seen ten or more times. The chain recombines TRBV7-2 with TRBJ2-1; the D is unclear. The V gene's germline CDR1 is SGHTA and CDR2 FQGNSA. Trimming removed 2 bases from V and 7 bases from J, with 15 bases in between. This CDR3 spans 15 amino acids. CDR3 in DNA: TGTGCCAGCAGCTTATCCCCCTCGGTGGGTAATGAGCAGTTCTTC. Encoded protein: CASSLSPSVGNEQFF.

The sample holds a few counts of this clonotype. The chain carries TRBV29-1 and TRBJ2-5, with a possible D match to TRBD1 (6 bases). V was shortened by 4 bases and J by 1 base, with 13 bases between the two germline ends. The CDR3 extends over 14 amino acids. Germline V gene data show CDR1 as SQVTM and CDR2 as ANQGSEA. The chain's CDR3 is CSVGTGSVQETQYF. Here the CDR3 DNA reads TGCAGCGTTGGTACAGGGTCGGTCCAAGAGACCCAGTACTTC.

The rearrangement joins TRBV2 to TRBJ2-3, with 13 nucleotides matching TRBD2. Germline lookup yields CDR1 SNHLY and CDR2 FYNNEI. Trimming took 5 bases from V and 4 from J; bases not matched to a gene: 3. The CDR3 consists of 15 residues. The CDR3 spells CASSFGLAGADTQYF. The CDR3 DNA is TGTGCCAGCAGTTTTGGACTAGCGGGGGCAGATACGCAGTATTTT.

CDR3 coding DNA: TGCGCCAGCAGCTTGGGCACTAGCGGGGCTACTAGCACAGATACGCAGTATTTT. It is translated as CASSLGTSGATSTDTQYF. The chain uses TRBV5-1 and TRBJ2-3, with 10 positions matching TRBD2. The V gene end was trimmed by 0 bases and the J gene end by 0 bases; junction bases not matched to a gene: 7. There are 18 residues in the CDR3. Germline V gives CDR1 SGHRS, CDR2 YFSETQ. The entire variable domain, with the rest obtained from reference TRBV5-1 and TRBJ2-3, is as follows: KAGVTQTPRYLIKTRGQQVTLSCSPISGHRSVSWYQQTPGQGLQFLFEYFSETQRNKGNFPGRFSGRQFSNSRSEMNVSTLELGDSALYLCASSLGTSGATSTDTQYFGPGTRLTVL.

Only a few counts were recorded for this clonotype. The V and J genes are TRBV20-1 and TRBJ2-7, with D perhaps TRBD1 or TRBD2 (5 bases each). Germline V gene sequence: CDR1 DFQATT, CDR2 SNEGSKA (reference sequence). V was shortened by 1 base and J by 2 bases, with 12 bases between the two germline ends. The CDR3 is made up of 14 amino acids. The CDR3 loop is CSARGYGATYEQYF. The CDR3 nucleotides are TGCAGTGCTAGAGGATACGGGGCGACCTACGAGCAGTACTTC.

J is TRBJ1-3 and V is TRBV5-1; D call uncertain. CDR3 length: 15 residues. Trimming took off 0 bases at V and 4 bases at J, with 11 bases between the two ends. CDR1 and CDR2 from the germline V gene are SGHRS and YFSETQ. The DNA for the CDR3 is TGCGCCAGCAGCTTGGACGGGGTGCCCGGAAACACCATATATTTT. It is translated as CASSLDGVPGNTIYF.